This T cell receptor (beta chain) emerged from a study of blood T cell repertoires in COVID-19. Background on the study: Collection of acute and convalescent COVID-19 samples took place in the United States, Italy and Spain. Sample material is recorded as cDNA or gDNA derived from T cells, B-cell-depleted T cells, or PBMCs.

Using immunoSEQ multiplex PCR, the repertoire was profiled, and TCRdb retains in-frame clones only, with some absent. The profile shows some 100,000 clones, 70% to 90% of them singletons. Germline V lookup: CDR1 LNHDA, CDR2 SQIVND (reference sequence). This CDR3 has 15 amino acids. Trimming shortened V by 6 bases and J by 1 base, and 14 bases separated the two germline ends. The receptor comes from a woman aged 25 to 45 with acute or convalescent COVID-19. The gene calls are TRBV19 and TRBJ2-3; perhaps TRBD1 as D (6 bases). The sample consisted of peripheral blood. CDR3 in amino acids: CASRRQAWGTDTQYF. The CDR3 DNA sequence: TGTGCCAGTAGGAGACAGGCGTGGGGCACAGATACGCAGTATTTT.